These T cell receptor beta chains were read from a single sample in a study of T cell responses to AZD1222 COVID-19 vaccine. Here immunoSEQ multiplex PCR was the method, and the copy in TCRdb shows in-frame clones only, minus some. In the table there are roughly 140,000 clones, about 88% of which are singletons. Material: peripheral blood, obtained 28 days after the second AZD1222 dose. Receptors were obtained from an adult who received the AZD1222 COVID-19 vaccine. The CDR3 runs from the conserved cysteine through the conserved F or W. The D gene is left open where the match is weak. For some rows the clone size is stated as once, few or many, or as a class when expanded; others skip it.

DNA: TGTGCCAGCACTGCTAGCAGCCTAGGCACAGATACGCAGTATTTT; CDR3: CASTASSLGTDTQYF; D: -; J: TRBJ2-3; V: TRBV3-1/TRBV3-2; size: -
DNA: TGCGCCAGCAGCACGGATTTACAGGCAAAACTGTTTTTT; CDR3: CASSTDLQAKLFF; D: -; J: TRBJ1-4; V: TRBV5-1; size: -
DNA: TGTGCCACCAGCAGTCGACGGGGACAGGGGGTCACTGAAGCTTTCTTT; CDR3: CATSSRRGQGVTEAFF; D: TRBD1; J: TRBJ1-1; V: TRBV15; size: -
DNA: TGTGCCAGTACGGGACAGGGCGGCAATCAGCCCCAGCATTTT; CDR3: CASTGQGGNQPQHF; D: TRBD1; J: TRBJ1-5; V: TRBV19; size: -
DNA: TGTGCCAGCAGTCGAGGGAACGAGCAGTACTTC; CDR3: CASSRGNEQYF; D: -; J: TRBJ2-7; V: TRBV6-5; size: -
DNA: TGTGCCAGCAGTCCAGACTCAACAAACAGGGTTTATAGCAATCAGCCCCAGCATTTT; CDR3: CASSPDSTNRVYSNQPQHF; D: -; J: TRBJ1-5; V: TRBV27; size: -
DNA: TGTGCCAGCGGAGTAGCGGGGGGGAGTCAAGATACGCAGTATTTT; CDR3: CASGVAGGSQDTQYF; D: TRBD2; J: TRBJ2-3; V: TRBV28; size: -
DNA: TGTGCCAGCAGCTTAAGAGGCAGCAAGAACACTGAAGCTTTCTTT; CDR3: CASSLRGSKNTEAFF; D: -; J: TRBJ1-1; V: TRBV7-2; size: -
DNA: TGCGCCAGCAGCTTGTCTGCGGGAGAGGCCTACGAGCAGTACTTC; CDR3: CASSLSAGEAYEQYF; D: TRBD2; J: TRBJ2-7; V: TRBV5-1; size: -
DNA: TGTGCCAGCAGCCACCCAGGTTATGAAGCTTTCTTT; CDR3: CASSHPGYEAFF; D: -; J: TRBJ1-1; V: TRBV12-3/TRBV12-4; size: -
DNA: TGTGCCAGCAGCTTAGTACTAACCCAAGAGACCCAGTACTTC; CDR3: CASSLVLTQETQYF; D: -; J: TRBJ2-5; V: TRBV7-2; size: -
DNA: TGTGCCAGCAGCTTGGGTGGTTCCTCTGGAAACACCATATATTTT; CDR3: CASSLGGSSGNTIYF; D: -; J: TRBJ1-3; V: TRBV5-6; size: once
DNA: TGTGCCAGCAGTTTCGGGCAGGCGGGTGGCTACACCTTC; CDR3: CASSFGQAGGYTF; D: -; J: TRBJ1-2; V: TRBV28; size: once
DNA: TGTGCCAGCAGTTACTTTTATCAGGGTGCTCTCTCCTACGAGCAGTACTTC; CDR3: CASSYFYQGALSYEQYF; D: -; J: TRBJ2-7; V: TRBV6-2/TRBV6-3; size: -
DNA: TGTGCCACCAGCAGAGATCGACCAGTTGCATATGGCTACACCTTC; CDR3: CATSRDRPVAYGYTF; D: -; J: TRBJ1-2; V: TRBV15; size: -
DNA: TGCAGCGCCGGAACAGGGGCGGTAGCAACTAATGAAAAACTGTTTTTT; CDR3: CSAGTGAVATNEKLFF; D: TRBD1; J: TRBJ1-4; V: TRBV29-1; size: -
DNA: TGTGCCAGCAGCGTTAGGGGCGAGGGAGAGACCCAGTACTTC; CDR3: CASSVRGEGETQYF; D: -; J: TRBJ2-5; V: TRBV9; size: once
DNA: TGCAGCTGCCTAAACGTTGGCATGAACACTGAAGCTTTCTTT; CDR3: CSCLNVGMNTEAFF; D: -; J: TRBJ1-1; V: TRBV29-1; size: -
DNA: TGTGCCAGCAGCCGAACCTCCCTATCCATCCGCCCCACAGATACGCAGTATTTT; CDR3: CASSRTSLSIRPTDTQYF; D: -; J: TRBJ2-3; V: TRBV7-9; size: -
DNA: TGTGCCAGCAGCTCCGGGACAGCCCCTGGAAACACCATATATTTT; CDR3: CASSSGTAPGNTIYF; D: TRBD1; J: TRBJ1-3; V: TRBV5-4; size: once
DNA: TGTGCCAGCACCAAAACAAAGGGACTAGCGGGAGGCAATGAGCAGTTCTTC; CDR3: CASTKTKGLAGGNEQFF; D: TRBD2; J: TRBJ2-1; V: TRBV28; size: -
DNA: TGTGCCAGCAGTTTGACAGCCTATGGCTACACCTTC; CDR3: CASSLTAYGYTF; D: -; J: TRBJ1-2; V: TRBV12-3/TRBV12-4; size: -
DNA: TGTGCCAGCAGGGACACCGGGGAGCTGTTTTTT; CDR3: CASRDTGELFF; D: -; J: TRBJ2-2; V: TRBV7-3; size: -
DNA: TGTGCCAGCAGCCAATTGACTGGCGGGGGGGCCTCCTACAATGAGCAGTTCTTC; CDR3: CASSQLTGGGASYNEQFF; D: TRBD2; J: TRBJ2-1; V: TRBV3-1/TRBV3-2; size: -
DNA: TGTGCCAGCAGCTTGCGCTGGGGAAACACTGAAGCTTTCTTT; CDR3: CASSLRWGNTEAFF; D: -; J: TRBJ1-1; V: TRBV5-4; size: -